Given below is one TCR beta chain in context. Repertoires were generated with immunoSEQ multiplex PCR, while TCRdb's copy carries only in-frame clones and drops some. The data hold 65,000 to 85,000 clones, with around 96% observed a single time. The data belong to a study of technical replicates of blood from a handful of donors. Sequencing used T cells isolated from PBMCs. This TCR derives from a human donor in good health.

The CDR3 DNA sequence: TGTGCCAGCAGTAAGATTACAGGTAACACTGAAGCTTTCTTT. This translates into CASSKITGNTEAFF. This rearrangement joins TRBV6-5 to TRBJ1-1; perhaps TRBD1 as D (5 bases). Germline V gives CDR1 MNHEY, CDR2 SVGAGI. V lost 5 bases, J lost 2 bases, and 12 bases lay in between. This CDR3 comprises 14 residues.